This T cell receptor (beta chain) was sequenced for a study of OX40 agonist ivuxolimab in advanced cancers. Study details: Those treated in dose escalation had hepatocellular carcinoma, melanoma, renal cell cancer or head and neck cancer.

V was cut by 6 bases and J by 3 bases, with 9 bases left in between. CDR1 and CDR2 (germline): SQVTM, ANQGSEA. The CDR3 consists of 11 residues. In the case of this clone: Its antigen remains unidentified.

The protocol was immunoSEQ multiplex PCR, while the TCRdb copy is restricted to in-frame clones and leaves out a portion. The data show some 25,000 clones, 65% to 90% seen once. General study points: The study observed clonal expansion of CD4+ and CD8+ blood T cells by week 6 at 0.1 to 3.0 mg/kg.

The material sequenced was CD4+ or CD8+ T cells sorted from blood, taken in a trial of the OX40 agonist ivuxolimab. The gene calls are TRBV29-1 and TRBJ2-7; no definite D call. The sequence derives from an adult with an advanced solid tumor such as melanoma, head and neck, liver or kidney cancer. CDR3 sequence: CSVEDDYEQYF. The CDR3 nucleotides read TGCAGCGTAGAGGACGACTACGAGCAGTACTTC.